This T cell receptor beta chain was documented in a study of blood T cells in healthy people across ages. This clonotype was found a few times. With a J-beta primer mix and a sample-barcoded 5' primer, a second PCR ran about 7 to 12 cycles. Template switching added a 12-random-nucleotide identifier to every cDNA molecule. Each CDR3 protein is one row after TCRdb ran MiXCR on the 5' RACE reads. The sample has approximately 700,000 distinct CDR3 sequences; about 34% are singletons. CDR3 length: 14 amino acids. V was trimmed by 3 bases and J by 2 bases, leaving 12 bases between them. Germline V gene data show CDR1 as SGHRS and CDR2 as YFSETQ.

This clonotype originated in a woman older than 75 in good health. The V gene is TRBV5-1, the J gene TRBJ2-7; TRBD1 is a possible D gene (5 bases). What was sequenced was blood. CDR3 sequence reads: CASSWAGLAYEQYF. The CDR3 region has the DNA TGCGCCAGCAGCTGGGCAGGGTTAGCCTACGAGCAGTACTTC.